This TCR beta chain was recovered during a study of vaccination effects on CD4 cells after COVID-19. Germline V gene lookup returns CDR1 SGHRS and CDR2 YFSETQ. The CDR3 is made up of 16 amino acids. The trim removed 3 bases at V and 3 bases at J, leaving 4 bases unmatched. About this clone itself: What it binds is unknown.

The study, taken as a whole, reports: Marked clonal contraction was seen in infection- and vaccine-induced clones late after vaccination.

Some clones are missing from TCRdb's copy, which holds only in-frame ones; the method was immunoSEQ multiplex PCR. Counted here are 20,000 to 25,000 clones, roughly 70% occurring once; the ten biggest clones make up less than 3.5%. Antigen-specific CD4+ T cells were expanded with viral peptide pools in the ViraFEST assay before sequencing. The culture ran for under eleven days, and then CD4+ T cells were isolated. The healthy vaccine recipients, who had no prior SARS-CoV-2 infection, showed negative nucleocapsid antibodies. The V gene is TRBV5-1, the J gene TRBJ1-3; 12 positions agree with TRBD1. The receptor was isolated from a human donor who received a COVID-19 vaccine. The source was CD4+ T cells from PBMCs cultured with SARS-CoV-2 spike peptides, collected before COVID-19 vaccination. Written as DNA, the CDR3 is TGCGCCAGCAGCTGGGGACAGGGGGCGCATGGAAACACCATATATTTT. Translating gives CASSWGQGAHGNTIYF. The full variable domain, completed using reference TRBV5-1 and TRBJ1-3, is KAGVTQTPRYLIKTRGQQVTLSCSPISGHRSVSWYQQTPGQGLQFLFEYFSETQRNKGNFPGRFSGRQFSNSRSEMNVSTLELGDSALYLCASSWGQGAHGNTIYFGEGSWLTVV.